The present entry profiles one T cell receptor (beta chain) with its context. Antigen: not known. Germline loops: CDR1 SQVTM, CDR2 ANQGSEA. V gave up 7 bases and J gave up 4 bases; unmatched junction bases: 11. The CDR3 totals 14 residues. The sample is drawn from a study of OX40 agonist ivuxolimab in advanced cancers. As for the study in general: Anti-PD-1, anti-PD-L1 or anti-CTLA-4 therapy given earlier was allowed, and 40% had some. Study-level points and caveats: Clonal expansion by week 6 occurred in CD4+ and CD8+ blood T cells (at 0.1 to 3.0 mg/kg).

Some clones are missing from TCRdb's copy, which holds only in-frame ones; the method was immunoSEQ multiplex PCR. Among about 54,000 clones listed, almost 85% were seen once. The genes are TRBV29-1 and TRBJ2-5; 8 bases are a match to TRBD2. This receptor was taken from an adult with an advanced solid tumor such as melanoma, head and neck, liver or kidney cancer. Specimen: CD4+ or CD8+ T cells sorted from blood, collected in a trial of the OX40 agonist ivuxolimab. The CDR3 nucleotides read TGCAGCGCCGCGGGGGGAACCGTGGGAGAGACCCAGTACTTC. It encodes CSAAGGTVGETQYF.